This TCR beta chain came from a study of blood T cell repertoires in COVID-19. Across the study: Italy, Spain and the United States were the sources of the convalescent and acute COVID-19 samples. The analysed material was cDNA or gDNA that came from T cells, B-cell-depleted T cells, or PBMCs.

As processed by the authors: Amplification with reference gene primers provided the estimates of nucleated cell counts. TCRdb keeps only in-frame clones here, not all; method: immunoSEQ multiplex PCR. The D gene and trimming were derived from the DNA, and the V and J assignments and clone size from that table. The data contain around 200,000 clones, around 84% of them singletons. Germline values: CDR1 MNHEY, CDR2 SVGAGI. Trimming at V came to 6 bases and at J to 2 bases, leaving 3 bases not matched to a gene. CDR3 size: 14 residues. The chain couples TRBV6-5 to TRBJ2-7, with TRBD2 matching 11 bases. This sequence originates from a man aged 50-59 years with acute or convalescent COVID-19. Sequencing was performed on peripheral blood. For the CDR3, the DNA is TGTGCCAGCAGACTAGCGGGGGACGCCTACGAGCAGTACTTC. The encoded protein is CASRLAGDAYEQYF.